This TCR beta chain was sequenced during a study of shared clonotypes between healthy human individuals. General observations from the study: Clonotypes shared by all four donors outscored non-shared clonotypes in generation probability.

A remark on this clone: Its antigen is unknown.

Germline assignment: CDR1 MNHEY and CDR2 SMNVEV (reference sequence). V lost 1 base, J lost 5 bases, and 6 bases lay in between. The CDR3 runs 13 residues. Measured with immunoSEQ multiplex PCR; TCRdb has only the in-frame clones, and not every one. The sample shows 800,000 or so clones, 96% of them seen only once. CD45RO-negative, CCR7-selected cells formed the naive CD8 fraction, which excluded terminally differentiated effector memory CD45RA+ cells. Donors comprised healthy HIV-negative adults lacking recent acute infections or vaccinations. This sequence originates from a man aged 25-40 years in good health. Specimen: naive CD8+ T cells sorted from blood. This rearrangement joins TRBV27 to TRBJ2-1; D perhaps matches TRBD2 (5 bases). This CDR3 reads CASSLYGDNEQFF. In DNA, the CDR3 is TGTGCCAGCAGTTTATACGGGGACAATGAGCAGTTCTTC.